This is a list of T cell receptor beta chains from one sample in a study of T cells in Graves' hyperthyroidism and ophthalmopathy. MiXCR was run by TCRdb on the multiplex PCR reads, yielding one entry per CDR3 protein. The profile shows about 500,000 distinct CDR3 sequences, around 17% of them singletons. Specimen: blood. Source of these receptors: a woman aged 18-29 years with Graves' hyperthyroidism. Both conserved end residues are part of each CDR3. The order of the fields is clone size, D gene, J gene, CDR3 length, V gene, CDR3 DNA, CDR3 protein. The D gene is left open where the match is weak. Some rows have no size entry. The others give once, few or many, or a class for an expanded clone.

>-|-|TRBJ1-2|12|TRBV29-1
TGCAGCGTTGTGTTGGGGTACTATGGCTACACCTTC
CSVVLGYYGYTF
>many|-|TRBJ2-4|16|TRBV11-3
TGTGCCAGCAGCTTGGTCGCGGGGGCGGGGGAAAACATTCAGTACTTC
CASSLVAGAGENIQYF
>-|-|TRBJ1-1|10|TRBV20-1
TGCAGGGCCACGGGTACTGAAGCTTTCTTT
CRATGTEAFF
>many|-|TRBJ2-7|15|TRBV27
TGTGCCAGCAGTCTAATCAGGGGGGTTGGCTACGAGCAGTACTTC
CASSLIRGVGYEQYF
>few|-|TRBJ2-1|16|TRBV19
TGTGCCAGTACCCCCGGCAGACTGAGCTCCTACAATGAGCAGTTCTTC
CASTPGRLSSYNEQFF
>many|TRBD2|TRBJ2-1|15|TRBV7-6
TGTGCCAGCAGCTTGGCGACTAGCGGGAGGGATGAGCAGTTCTTC
CASSLATSGRDEQFF
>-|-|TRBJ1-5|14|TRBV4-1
TGCGCCAGCAGCCATGCCGCACAGGGACAGCCCCAGCATTTT
CASSHAAQGQPQHF
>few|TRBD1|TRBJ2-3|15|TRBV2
TGTGCCAGCAGTCGGGACAGGGGCGAGGTTCGTGCGCAGTATTTT
CASSRDRGEVRAQYF
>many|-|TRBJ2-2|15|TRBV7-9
TGTGCCAGCAGCTTTCGGCTTTCCAACACCGGGGAGCTGTTTTTT
CASSFRLSNTGELFF
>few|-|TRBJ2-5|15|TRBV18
TGTGCCAGCTCACCAATGGAAGGGTACCAAGAGACCCAGTACTTC
CASSPMEGYQETQYF
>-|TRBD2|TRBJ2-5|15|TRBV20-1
TGCAGTGCTAGGAGAAGCGGGGGGAGTCAAGAGACCCAGTACTTC
CSARRSGGSQETQYF
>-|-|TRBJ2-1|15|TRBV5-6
TGTGCCAGCAGCCGGAAGGACAACCCTTACAATGAGCAGTTCTTC
CASSRKDNPYNEQFF
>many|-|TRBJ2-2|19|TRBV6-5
TGTGCCAGCAGTTACGGGTCGCACAGAAGGACATCGAACACCGGGGAGCTGTTTTTT
CASSYGSHRRTSNTGELFF
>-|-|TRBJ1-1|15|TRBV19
TGTGCCAGTAGTGTTCGGTTTACGACCCACACTGAAGCTTTCTTT
CASSVRFTTHTEAFF
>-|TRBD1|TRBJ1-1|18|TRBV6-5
TGTGCCAGCAGTTACTCGAAGCTATCAGGGGGAATGAACACTGAAGCTTTCTTT
CASSYSKLSGGMNTEAFF
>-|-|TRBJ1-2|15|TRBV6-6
TGTGCCAGCAGTTACTCGAGTTTCGGAAACTATGGCTACACCTTC
CASSYSSFGNYGYTF
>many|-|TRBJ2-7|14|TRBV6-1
TGTGCCAGCAGTGACCGGGGAGCGTCCTACGAGCAGTACTTC
CASSDRGASYEQYF
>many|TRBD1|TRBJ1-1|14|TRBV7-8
TGTGCCAGCTATTCGGGACAGGGAGTCACTGAAGCTTTCTTT
CASYSGQGVTEAFF
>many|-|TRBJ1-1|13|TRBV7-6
TGTGCCGTTGGGGCAGGGACAAACACTGAAGCTTTCTTT
CAVGAGTNTEAFF
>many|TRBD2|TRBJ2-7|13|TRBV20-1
TGCAGTGCTAAGGTGGGAGGGCCCTACGAGCAGTACTTC
CSAKVGGPYEQYF
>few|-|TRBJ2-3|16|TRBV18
TGTGCCAGCTCACCACTTCCTTCAGGGAGCACAGATACGCAGTATTTT
CASSPLPSGSTDTQYF
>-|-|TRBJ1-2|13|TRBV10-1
TGCGCCAGCAGTGATTCAGACGTGGATGGCTACACCTTC
CASSDSDVDGYTF
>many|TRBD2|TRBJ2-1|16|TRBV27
TGTGCCAGCAGCCCCCTTCAAGCGGGAGCTCTCAATGAGCAGTTCTTC
CASSPLQAGALNEQFF
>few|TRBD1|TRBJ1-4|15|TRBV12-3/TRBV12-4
TGTGCCAGCAGTCACTCAGGGGGCGCGGTGGAAAAACTGTTTTTT
CASSHSGGAVEKLFF
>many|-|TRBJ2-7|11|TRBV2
TGTGCCGGAACGGGTGGTTACGAGCAGTACTTC
CAGTGGYEQYF
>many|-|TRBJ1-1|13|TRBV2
TGTGCCAGCAGACACGACAGGAACACTGAAGCTTTCTTT
CASRHDRNTEAFF
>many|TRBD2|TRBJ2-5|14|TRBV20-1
TGCAGTGCTAGTCGGGAGGGCTCTAAAGAGACCCAGTACTTC
CSASREGSKETQYF
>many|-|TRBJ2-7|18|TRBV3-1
TGTGCCAGCAGCCGAAGGGACGGCCTAGGACTAAATTCCTACGAGCAGTACTTC
CASSRRDGLGLNSYEQYF
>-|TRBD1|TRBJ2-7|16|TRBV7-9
TGTGCCAGCAGCCCGTCCGGGACAGGGCGCTCCTACGAGCAGTACTTC
CASSPSGTGRSYEQYF
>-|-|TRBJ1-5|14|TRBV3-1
TGTGCCAGCAGCCAAGAAGATAACTCTCATCCCCAGCATTTT
CASSQEDNSHPQHF
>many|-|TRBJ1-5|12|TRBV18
TGTGCCAGCTCCCCGAGGGATCAGCCCCAGCATTTT
CASSPRDQPQHF
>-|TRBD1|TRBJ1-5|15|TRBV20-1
TGCAGTGCTACCGGGACAGCCGGCGGCAATCAGCCCCAGCATTTT
CSATGTAGGNQPQHF